One and the same sample provided the 21 T cell receptor beta chains below, sequenced in a study of immune evolution from preneoplasia to lung adenocarcinoma. The assay was immunoSEQ multiplex PCR, and TCRdb's table has in-frame clones only and misses some. Here the sample spans fewer than 9,500 clones, approximately 79% being singletons. The specimen sequenced was FFPE minimally invasive lung adenocarcinoma tissue. The receptor set was obtained from a donor at least 70 years old with lung adenocarcinoma.

The chain recombines TRBV28 with TRBJ2-1, with D perhaps being TRBD1 or TRBD2 (5 bases each). V lost 2 bases and J lost 0, with 11 bases in between. Germline CDR1 is MDHEN and CDR2 is SYDVKM. CDR3 length: 16 amino acids. CDR3 in amino acids: CASSLGTVSSYNEQFF. In DNA form, the CDR3 reads TGTGCCAGCAGTTTAGGGACGGTTAGCTCCTACAATGAGCAGTTCTTC.

This chain uses TRBV14 with TRBJ2-5; 8 bases agree with TRBD1. The germline CDR1 and CDR2 sequences are SGHDN and FVKESK. The CDR3 is made up of 13 amino acids. V was clipped by 6 bases and J by 1 base; unmatched bases: 1. The chain's CDR3 is CASRGTGQETQYF. The CDR3 coding sequence is TGTGCCAGCAGAGGGACAGGCCAAGAGACCCAGTACTTC.

J is TRBJ2-5 and V is TRBV7-9; D not certain. Germline CDR1 reads SEHNR; CDR2 reads FQNEAQ (reference sequence). This CDR3 contains 12 residues. Trimming shortened V by 2 bases and J by 5 bases, and 6 bases separated the two germline ends. The CDR3: CASSLQFETQYF. The CDR3 region has the DNA TGTGCCAGCAGCTTACAATTTGAGACCCAGTACTTC.

V is TRBV14 and J is TRBJ2-2; the D is unclear. Trimming pared 4 bases from V and 8 bases from J, leaving 11 bases between. The CDR3 loop spans 13 amino acids. The germline CDR1 and CDR2 sequences are SGHDN and FVKESK. CDR3 sequence (DNA): TGTGCCAGCAGCCTTTACTCGGAGGGGGAGCTGTTTTTT. Amino acids: CASSLYSEGELFF.

The V gene is TRBV28, the J gene TRBJ1-3; D gene uncertain. This CDR3 region has 14 residues. V was trimmed by 6 bases and J by 0 bases, leaving 9 bases between them. Germline-derived CDR1 and CDR2 are MDHEN and SYDVKM. The CDR3 loop is CASRRSASGNTIYF. The DNA of the CDR3 is TGTGCCAGCAGGCGCTCCGCCTCTGGAAACACCATATATTTT.

The genes are TRBV4-2 and TRBJ2-7, with D tentatively TRBD2 (5 bases). V was clipped by 2 bases and J by 3 bases, with 14 bases between them. In germline, CDR1 is LGHNA, CDR2 YNFKEQ. This CDR3 is 15 amino acids long. The CDR3 is CASSQLRGLDYEQYF. Written as DNA, the CDR3 is TGTGCCAGCAGCCAACTTCGGGGTCTCGACTACGAGCAGTACTTC.

This clone was observed a single time. This rearrangement joins TRBV18 to TRBJ1-1, with D unresolved. Trimming removed 2 bases at V and 11 bases at J, with 15 bases between. This CDR3 region has 13 residues. Looked up from germline, CDR1 is KGHSH and CDR2 is LQKENI. CDR3 sequence reads: CASSPMGREVAFF. The CDR3 nucleotides are TGTGCCAGCTCACCAATGGGGAGGGAAGTGGCTTTCTTT.

This chain joins TRBV7-9 and TRBJ2-5; 9 nucleotides line up with TRBD2. The length of the CDR3 is 17 residues. CDR1 and CDR2 from the germline V gene are SEHNR and FQNEAQ (reference sequence). The ends lost 0 bases at V and 2 bases at J; junction bases unmatched: 7. CDR3 loop: CASSLARASGVQETQYF. The CDR3 region has the DNA TGTGCCAGCAGCTTAGCGCGGGCTAGCGGGGTACAAGAGACCCAGTACTTC. The full variable domain, its missing parts supplied by reference TRBV7-9 and TRBJ2-5, is DTGVSQNPRHKITKRGQNVTFRCDPISEHNRLYWYRQTLGQGPEFLTYFQNEAQLEKSRLLSDRFSAERPKGSFSTLEIQRTEQGDSAMYLCASSLARASGVQETQYFGPGTRLLVL.

The chain combines TRBV6-5 with TRBJ1-1; no definite D call. There are 13 residues in the CDR3. V lost 4 bases and J 2 bases, leaving 8 bases between the germline ends. CDR1 is MNHEY and CDR2 is SVGAGI in the germline V gene. The CDR3 protein is CASSFNQNTEAFF. In DNA, the CDR3 is TGTGCCAGCAGTTTCAACCAAAACACTGAAGCTTTCTTT.

The chain is built from TRBV29-1 and TRBJ2-7; no definite D call. V lost 7 bases to trimming and J lost 2 bases, with 9 bases between them. CDR1 is SQVTM and CDR2 is ANQGSEA in the germline V gene. This CDR3 is 11 amino acids long. The CDR3 loop reads CSAVITYEQYF. The DNA for the CDR3 is TGCAGCGCGGTCATTACCTACGAGCAGTACTTC.

In its sample, this clone was seen a few times. The chain joins TRBV11-3 to TRBJ2-1; 10 nucleotides agree with TRBD2. This CDR3 has 13 amino acids. CDR1 and CDR2 from the germline V gene are SGHNT and YENEEA. Trimming removed 9 bases from V and 8 bases from J; junction bases left unmatched: 7. The CDR3 loop reads CASLAGVEYEQFF. CDR3 DNA sequence: TGTGCCAGTCTAGCGGGAGTGGAGTATGAGCAGTTCTTC. The full variable domain, in which reference TRBV11-3 and TRBJ2-1 provide the parts outside the CDR3, is EAGVVQSPRYKIIEKKQPVAFWCNPISGHNTLYWYLQNLGQGPELLIRYENEEAVDDSQLPKDRFSAERLKGVDSTLKIQPAELGDSAVYLCASLAGVEYEQFFGPGTRLTVL.

The CDR3 reads CAWSLTDSGNTIYF. In nucleotides, the CDR3 is TGTGCCTGGAGTTTAACAGATTCTGGAAACACCATATATTTT. This chain joins TRBV30 and TRBJ1-3; D not certain. The CDR3 is 14 residues long. Germline-derived CDR1 and CDR2 are GTSNPN and SVGIG (reference sequence). V lost 2 bases and J 1 base, leaving 9 bases between the germline ends.

This clone was observed once. This chain joins TRBV5-1 and TRBJ2-7; 7 bases are shared with TRBD2. Looked up from germline, CDR1 is SGHRS and CDR2 is YFSETQ. The J segment lost 2 bases and the V segment lost 1 base, leaving 3 bases of the junction unmatched. The length of the CDR3 is 14 residues. The CDR3: CASSLPGLAYEQYF. CDR3 bases: TGCGCCAGCAGCTTGCCTGGACTAGCCTACGAGCAGTACTTC.

The chain is built from TRBV5-1 and TRBJ2-3; 8 bases line up with TRBD1. Germline CDR1 and CDR2: SGHRS and YFSETQ. The CDR3 contains 14 residues. Unmatched junction bases numbered 6, after V lost 7 bases and J lost 2 bases. CDR3 DNA: TGCGCCAGCGTCAGGACAGGGACCACAGATACGCAGTATTTT. Translated: CASVRTGTTDTQYF. The full variable domain, in which reference TRBV5-1 and TRBJ2-3 provide the parts outside the CDR3, is KAGVTQTPRYLIKTRGQQVTLSCSPISGHRSVSWYQQTPGQGLQFLFEYFSETQRNKGNFPGRFSGRQFSNSRSEMNVSTLELGDSALYLCASVRTGTTDTQYFGPGTRLTVL.

V gene TRBV10-2 combines with J gene TRBJ1-2; 7 bases agree with TRBD1. This CDR3 is 11 amino acids long. Trimming took 11 bases from V and 8 from J; bases not matched to a gene: 8. The germline V gene encodes CDR1 WSHSY and CDR2 SAAADI. CDR3 residues: CAARTGPGYTF. DNA for the CDR3: TGCGCCGCTAGGACAGGCCCAGGCTACACCTTC.

The V call is TRBV6-1, the J call TRBJ2-7, with D possibly being TRBD1 (6 bases). The CDR3 extends over 12 amino acids. V was shortened by 6 bases and J by 6 bases, with 12 bases between the two germline ends. The germline V gene encodes CDR1 MNHNS and CDR2 SASEGT. The CDR3 coding sequence is TGTGCCAGCAGGAGGGAAGGGGGCGAGCAGTACTTC. As protein: CASRREGGEQYF.

This clone was detected a few times. The rearrangement links TRBV7-9 to TRBJ1-2; 12 nucleotides match TRBD1. The germline V gene encodes CDR1 SEHNR and CDR2 FQNEAQ (reference sequence). Unmatched junction bases numbered 8, after V lost 5 bases and J lost 7 bases. The CDR3 is 15 amino acids. CDR3 nucleotides: TGTGCCAGCAGCCCAGTGGGACAGGGGGCGAGTGGCTACACCTTC. It translates to CASSPVGQGASGYTF.

The CDR3 loop is CASSQGVAAYNEQFF. The CDR3 nucleotides read TGCGCCAGCAGCCAAGGAGTAGCGGCCTACAATGAGCAGTTCTTC. The chain recombines TRBV4-1 with TRBJ2-1, with D maybe TRBD2 (6 bases). Looked up from germline, CDR1 is MGHRA and CDR2 is YSYEKL. The CDR3 consists of 15 residues. Between the trimmed V and J ends, which lost 1 base and 2 bases, there was a span of 9 bases.

The genes are TRBV27 and TRBJ1-1, with D possibly TRBD1 on 5 matching bases. V lost 0 bases, J lost 0 bases, and 8 bases lay in between. The CDR3 is 15 amino acids. The V gene's germline CDR1 is MNHEY and CDR2 SMNVEV (reference sequence). The CDR3 is CASSLSGPLNTEAFF. The DNA of the CDR3 is TGTGCCAGCAGTTTATCGGGGCCCCTGAACACTGAAGCTTTCTTT.

This chain connects TRBV5-4 to TRBJ2-5; 10 nucleotides match TRBD1. From germline, CDR1 is SGHNT and CDR2 YYREEE (reference sequence). The CDR3 contains 15 residues. The V segment lost 1 base and the J segment 8 bases; nucleotides outside the gene matches: 8. CDR3: CASSLYSGTGATQYF. In nucleotides, the CDR3 is TGTGCCAGCAGCTTGTATAGCGGGACAGGGGCTACCCAGTACTTC.

This chain links TRBV2 with TRBJ1-1; no reliable D call. The CDR3 contains 15 residues. CDR1 and CDR2 (germline): SNHLY, FYNNEI. V gave up 2 bases and J gave up 5 bases, with 15 bases separating them. The CDR3 nucleotides are TGTGCCAGCAGTGAATATAAGGGATCGGGTACTGAAGCTTTCTTT. It specifies CASSEYKGSGTEAFF.